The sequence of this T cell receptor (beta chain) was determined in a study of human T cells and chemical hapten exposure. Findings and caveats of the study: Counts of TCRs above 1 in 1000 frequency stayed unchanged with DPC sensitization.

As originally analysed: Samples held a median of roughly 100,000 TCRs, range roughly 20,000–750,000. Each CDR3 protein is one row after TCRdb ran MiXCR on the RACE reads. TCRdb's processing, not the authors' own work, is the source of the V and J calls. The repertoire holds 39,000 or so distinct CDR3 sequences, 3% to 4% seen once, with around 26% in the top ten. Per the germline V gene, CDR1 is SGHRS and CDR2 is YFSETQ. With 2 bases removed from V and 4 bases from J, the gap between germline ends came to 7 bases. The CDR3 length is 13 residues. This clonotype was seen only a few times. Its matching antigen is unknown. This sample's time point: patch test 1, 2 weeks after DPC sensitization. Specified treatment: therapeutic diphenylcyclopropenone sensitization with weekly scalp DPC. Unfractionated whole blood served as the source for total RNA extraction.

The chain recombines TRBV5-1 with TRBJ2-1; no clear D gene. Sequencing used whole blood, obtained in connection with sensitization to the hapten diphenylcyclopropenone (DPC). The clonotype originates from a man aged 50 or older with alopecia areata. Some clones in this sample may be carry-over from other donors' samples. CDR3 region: CASSFSEYNEQFF. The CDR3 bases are TGCGCCAGCAGCTTTTCGGAATACAATGAGCAGTTCTTC.